This T cell receptor beta chain originates from a study of beta chain features in type 1 diabetes. General study points: The naive, central memory and Treg TCRB repertoires of patients appeared to be more similar to one another than those of healthy donors.

CDR3 length equals 17 residues. Trimming took 4 bases from V and 5 from J; bases not matched to a gene: 12. CDR1 is SGHDT, CDR2 YYEEEE, per germline. Expressed TCRB transcripts were sequenced, since all the RNA that had been isolated was reverse transcribed. Repertoires were generated with immunoSEQ multiplex PCR, while TCRdb's copy carries only in-frame clones and drops some. This table has more than 300,000 clones, roughly 16% appearing once. To note about this clone: Antigen specificity is unknown.

The source of this sequence is a woman aged 18 to 35 in good health. The material sequenced was naive CD4+ T cells from blood. J is TRBJ2-5 and V is TRBV5-6; 12 bases line up with TRBD2. The CDR3 loop reads CASSQKRLAGVGETQYF. The CDR3 nucleotides are TGTGCCAGCAGCCAAAAACGACTAGCGGGAGTGGGGGAGACCCAGTACTTC.